This entry lists 31 T cell receptor beta chains sequenced from one sample in a study of beta chain features in type 1 diabetes. Broader study findings: Researchers report that Type 1 diabetes patients had moderately but significantly shorter TCRB CDR3s across all four CD4+ subsets.

Reverse transcription of all isolated RNA meant that expressed TCRB transcripts were sequenced. The protocol was immunoSEQ multiplex PCR, while the TCRdb copy is restricted to in-frame clones and leaves out a portion. The repertoire holds roughly 100,000 clones, over 25% seen once, with more than 0.5% in the top ten. No cognate antigen is known for these TCRs. Material for sequencing was central memory CD4+ T cells from blood. The origin of the receptors is a young woman with type 1 diabetes.

Written as DNA, the CDR3 is TGTGCCAGCAGTGAAGACAGGGTGATTGGGGATGAGCAGTTCTTC. This encodes CASSEDRVIGDEQFF. The chain carries TRBV25-1 and TRBJ2-1, with 7 nucleotides matching TRBD1. Germline V gene sequence: CDR1 MGHDK, CDR2 SYGVNS. The CDR3 has 15 residues. With 2 bases clipped from V and 8 bases from J, the junction kept 9 bases outside the gene matches.

This clone was observed a single time. This sequence joins TRBV5-1 and TRBJ2-1, with 7 positions matching TRBD2. The CDR3 contains 15 residues. The germline V gene encodes CDR1 SGHRS and CDR2 YFSETQ. The V and J ends lost 2 bases and 9 bases, in that order; junction bases with no gene match: 11. CDR3 in DNA: TGCGCCAGCAGCTTCGCGGGAGATGGCGGCGCTGAGCAGTTCTTC. It codes for CASSFAGDGGAEQFF.

The chain has TRBV5-4 and TRBJ2-7, with D maybe TRBD1 (6 bases). V was trimmed by 0 bases and J by 6 bases, leaving 13 bases between them. The length of the CDR3 is 14 residues. Germline CDR1 is SGHNT and CDR2 is YYREEE (reference sequence). CDR3 sequence reads: CASSLAKGHREQYF. The DNA of the CDR3 is TGTGCCAGCAGCTTGGCCAAGGGACACCGCGAGCAGTACTTC.

The chain has TRBV5-4 and TRBJ1-2; D not certain. The CDR3 is 16 residues long. Germline CDR1 reads SGHNT; CDR2 reads YYREEE (reference sequence). V shed 0 bases and J shed 2 bases, with 14 bases lying between them. The chain's CDR3 is CASSLDGAQQNYGYTF. The CDR3 nucleotides read TGTGCCAGCAGCTTGGATGGAGCCCAACAAAACTATGGCTACACCTTC.

This clone was detected a few times. This sequence joins TRBV5-1 and TRBJ2-5, with 8 bases identical to TRBD1. V was clipped by 3 bases and J by 5 bases; unmatched bases: 6. The V gene's germline CDR1 is SGHRS and CDR2 YFSETQ. This CDR3 region has 14 residues. This chain's CDR3 is CASSWGQAAETQYF. For the CDR3, the DNA is TGCGCCAGCAGCTGGGGACAGGCTGCCGAGACCCAGTACTTC.

The chain combines TRBV7-9 with TRBJ2-3; D is unclear. V lost 1 base, J lost 4 bases, and 12 bases lay in between. This CDR3 region has 15 residues. Germline CDR1 SEHNR, CDR2 FQNEAQ (reference sequence). Written as DNA, the CDR3 is TGTGCCAGCAGCTTAGGGGCTATCCCGTCAGATACGCAGTATTTT. Its protein is CASSLGAIPSDTQYF.

The chain uses TRBV7-2 and TRBJ1-1, with 7 bases lining up with TRBD1. The CDR3 sequence is 11 residues long. The germline V gene has CDR1 SGHTA and CDR2 FQGNSA. V lost 5 bases, J lost 9 bases, and 3 bases stayed unmatched. CDR3 bases: TGTGCCAGCAGCCCAGGGGGAAAAGCTTTCTTT. Its protein product is CASSPGGKAFF.

The chain recombines TRBV7-2 with TRBJ2-1, with TRBD2 identical over 8 bases. From germline, CDR1 is SGHTA and CDR2 FQGNSA. Trimming took 5 bases from V and 7 from J; bases not matched to a gene: 13. CDR3 size: 16 residues. CDR3 residues: CASSLDRAGVRNEQFF. CDR3 bases: TGTGCCAGCAGCCTTGACCGAGCGGGAGTAAGGAATGAGCAGTTCTTC.

This clone was seen more than once but under ten times. This chain joins TRBV28 and TRBJ2-2; 7 bases agree with TRBD1. With 8 bases clipped from V and 1 base from J, the junction kept 4 bases outside the gene matches. Per the germline V gene, CDR1 is MDHEN and CDR2 is SYDVKM. This CDR3 region has 14 residues. For the CDR3, the DNA is TGTGCCAGCTACCGGGACAGGAACACCGGGGAGCTGTTTTTT. It yields the protein CASYRDRNTGELFF.

This chain links TRBV6-6 with TRBJ2-1; TRBD2 matches 9 bases. The V gene's germline CDR1 is MNHNY and CDR2 SVGAGI (reference sequence). This CDR3 is 16 amino acids long. Trimming removed 5 bases from V and 6 bases from J; junction bases left unmatched: 11. As DNA, the CDR3 is TGTGCCAGCAGTCTCCCACCTAGCGGGACCCTCAATGAGCAGTTCTTC. Protein sequence: CASSLPPSGTLNEQFF.

About this clone itself: The sample contains more than one DNA sequence encoding this CDR3. This chain connects TRBV19 to TRBJ1-5, with TRBD1 identical over 9 bases. The CDR3 totals 15 residues. Germline V gives CDR1 LNHDA, CDR2 SQIVND (reference sequence). V shed 3 bases, J shed 3 bases, and the junction held 3 bases outside the gene matches. The DNA for the CDR3 is TGTGCCAGTAGTATCGGACAGGGGTCCAATCAGCCCCAGCATTTT. The encoded protein is CASSIGQGSNQPQHF.

The J gene is TRBJ1-2, the V gene TRBV30, with 7 bases aligning to TRBD1. With V trimmed by 6 bases and J by 2 bases, 9 bases remained unmatched. Germline CDR1 reads GTSNPN; CDR2 reads SVGIG (reference sequence). This CDR3 is 14 amino acids long. CDR3 amino acids: CACQGDRLNYGYTF. Here the CDR3 DNA reads TGTGCCTGCCAGGGGGATAGATTAAACTATGGCTACACCTTC.

The sample holds a few counts of this clone. The chain links TRBV4-2 to TRBJ2-2, with 12 nucleotides matching TRBD2. This CDR3 spans 17 amino acids. V was clipped by 4 bases and J by 4 bases; unmatched bases: 7. CDR1 is LGHNA and CDR2 is YNFKEQ in the germline V gene. The CDR3 region has the DNA TGTGCCAGCAGCCCTGGGGGACTAGCGGGTCTCACCGGGGAGCTGTTTTTT. Translating gives CASSPGGLAGLTGELFF.

The chain links TRBV28 to TRBJ2-1; D may be TRBD1 (6 bases). Germline CDR1 reads MDHEN; CDR2 reads SYDVKM. The germline V and J ends were trimmed by 6 bases and 0 bases, with 9 bases remaining between them. The CDR3 totals 14 residues. CDR3 nucleotides: TGTGCCAGCAGAGGACAGAGCTCCTACAATGAGCAGTTCTTC. This sequence encodes CASRGQSSYNEQFF.

This clone appeared a few times. The chain has TRBV13 and TRBJ1-6; D call uncertain. In germline, CDR1 is PRHDT, CDR2 FYEKMQ (reference sequence). Between the trimmed V and J ends, which lost 2 bases and 14 bases, there was a span of 10 bases. The CDR3 sequence is 12 residues long. The CDR3 loop is CASSLTSSSLHF. The CDR3 bases are TGTGCCAGCAGCTTAACCTCCAGTTCCCTCCACTTT.

This clone has a handful of counts. V is TRBV9 and J is TRBJ2-1; 11 bases fit TRBD2. Unmatched junction bases numbered 5, after V lost 3 bases and J lost 3 bases. Germline-derived CDR1 and CDR2 are SGDLS and YYNGEE. This CDR3 spans 16 amino acids. CDR3 in amino acids: CASSAGGLAGYNEQFF. The CDR3 DNA sequence: TGTGCCAGCAGCGCGGGAGGACTAGCGGGCTACAATGAGCAGTTCTTC.

The table lists this clone with a few counts. The chain uses TRBV7-3 and TRBJ2-3; the match to TRBD2 covers 14 bases. The germline V gene has CDR1 SGHTA and CDR2 FQGTGA. The V segment lost 5 bases and the J segment 2 bases; nucleotides outside the gene matches: 3. The CDR3 runs 16 residues. Here the CDR3 DNA reads TGTGCCAGCAGCCCGGGACTAGCGGGAGCCACAGATACGCAGTATTTT. This sequence encodes CASSPGLAGATDTQYF.

This clone came up a few times. The chain joins TRBV10-3 to TRBJ2-7; D gene uncertain. The CDR3 is 13 residues long. CDR1 is ENHRY, CDR2 SYGVKD, per germline. Trimming pared 8 bases from V and 5 bases from J, leaving 16 bases between. CDR3 DNA: TGTGCCATCCTTAGTCCACAGTCCCACGAGCAGTACTTC. Its translation is CAILSPQSHEQYF.

The chain employs TRBV28 and TRBJ1-2; 7 bases map to TRBD1. V dropped 7 bases and J dropped 4; count of bases not matched to a gene: 15. Per germline, CDR1 MDHEN and CDR2 SYDVKM. There are 16 residues in the CDR3. The chain's CDR3 is CASNNPRGRKAYGYTF. The DNA for the CDR3 is TGTGCCAGCAACAACCCAAGGGGGCGGAAGGCCTATGGCTACACCTTC.

This clone was observed a handful of times. This chain connects TRBV11-3 to TRBJ1-2, with 8 nucleotides matching TRBD1. This CDR3 contains 12 residues. The V gene end was trimmed by 4 bases and the J gene end by 11 bases; junction bases not matched to a gene: 6. CDR1 is SGHNT and CDR2 is YENEEA in the germline V gene. The CDR3 loop reads CASSSSGTGYTF. The CDR3 coding sequence is TGTGCCAGCAGCTCCTCCGGGACAGGATACACCTTC.

This clone has more than one count but fewer than ten. The V call is TRBV5-1, the J call TRBJ2-3; the match to TRBD1 covers 7 bases. The CDR3 extends over 13 amino acids. V shed 0 bases, J shed 5 bases, and the junction held 0 bases outside the gene matches. Germline V lookup: CDR1 SGHRS, CDR2 YFSETQ. The CDR3 spells CASSLDRGDTQYF. CDR3 bases: TGCGCCAGCAGCTTGGACAGGGGAGATACGCAGTATTTT.

This chain uses TRBV4-3 with TRBJ1-2, with D perhaps TRBD1 (5 bases). CDR3 length equals 15 residues. The V end lost 1 base, the J end lost 5 bases, and 14 bases lay between the germline ends. The germline CDR1 and CDR2 sequences are LGHNA and YSLEER. The CDR3 is CASSQGGGWSYGYTF. In DNA form, the CDR3 reads TGCGCCAGCAGCCAAGGGGGGGGTTGGAGTTATGGCTACACCTTC.

CDR3 loop: CASSPVRDIQYF. Written as DNA, the CDR3 is TGTGCCAGCAGCCCCGTCCGGGACATTCAGTACTTC. The chain is built from TRBV7-6 and TRBJ2-4; the D is unclear. CDR3 length: 12 amino acids. V lost 5 bases, J lost 8 bases, and 10 bases lay in between. Germline V gene lookup returns CDR1 SGHVS and CDR2 FNYEAQ. Full variable domain (remainder filled in from reference TRBV7-6 and TRBJ2-4): GAGVSQSPRYKVTKRGQDVALRCDPISGHVSLYWYRQALGQGPEFLTYFNYEAQQDKSGLPNDRFSAERPEGSISTLTIQRTEQRDSAMYRCASSPVRDIQYFGAGTRLSVL.

This clone was found a few times. The chain recombines TRBV5-4 with TRBJ2-1; 7 bases map to TRBD1. CDR1 and CDR2 from the germline V gene are SGHNT and YYREEE (reference sequence). The CDR3 extends over 16 amino acids. The V segment lost 5 bases and the J segment 0 bases; nucleotides outside the gene matches: 8. The CDR3 loop reads CASRPGQDGSYNEQFF. CDR3 bases: TGTGCCAGCAGACCCGGACAGGACGGCTCCTACAATGAGCAGTTCTTC.

The chain carries TRBV5-1 and TRBJ2-3, with 8 bases fitting TRBD2. This CDR3 has 18 residues. Germline V gives CDR1 SGHRS, CDR2 YFSETQ. Trimming removed 1 base from V and 3 bases from J; junction bases left unmatched: 13. The DNA of the CDR3 is TGCGCCAGCAGCTTGATGGAGCGGGAGTATGGTCGGACAGATACGCAGTATTTT. Translating gives CASSLMEREYGRTDTQYF.

The rearrangement links TRBV27 to TRBJ1-5, with 7 bases aligning to TRBD1. The CDR3 has 13 residues. J was trimmed by 11 bases and V by 7 bases; bases with no gene match: 11. Germline CDR1 is MNHEY and CDR2 is SMNVEV (reference sequence). CDR3: CASTLGQSRTQHF. The CDR3 bases are TGTGCCAGCACCCTGGGACAGAGCCGAACCCAGCATTTT.

The chain links TRBV5-1 to TRBJ2-2, with D unclear. Per the germline V gene, CDR1 is SGHRS and CDR2 is YFSETQ. This CDR3 spans 15 amino acids. V gave up 0 bases and J gave up 0 bases, with 6 bases separating them. The DNA for the CDR3 is TGCGCCAGCAGCTTGGCCACGGCGAACACCGGGGAGCTGTTTTTT. Translation gives CASSLATANTGELFF.

J is TRBJ2-3 and V is TRBV11-2; no reliable D call. Germline V gene lookup returns CDR1 SGHAT and CDR2 FQNNGV. This CDR3 is built from 13 residues. V lost 2 bases to trimming and J lost 5 bases, with 8 bases between them. CDR3 sequence: CASSLTREDTQYF. The CDR3 DNA reads TGTGCCAGCAGCTTAACGAGAGAAGATACGCAGTATTTT.

The chain links TRBV5-5 to TRBJ2-7; D may be TRBD2 (5 bases). Trimming took 3 bases from V and 2 from J, leaving 15 bases between them. This CDR3 has 15 residues. The germline CDR1 and CDR2 sequences are SGHKS and YYEKEE (reference sequence). The CDR3 DNA is TGTGCCAGCAGCTCGACCATTAGCGTTACCTACGAGCAGTACGTC. Protein product: CASSSTISVTYEQYV.

This clone was picked up a small number of times. The chain joins TRBV10-3 to TRBJ1-5; D not resolved. The CDR3 extends over 13 amino acids. V was pared by 7 bases and J by 5 bases, with 12 bases between. Germline-derived CDR1 and CDR2 are ENHRY and SYGVKD. The CDR3 region is CAITNLVDQPQHF. CDR3 bases: TGTGCCATCACGAACTTGGTGGATCAGCCCCAGCATTTT.

This chain links TRBV14 with TRBJ2-3, with a tentative D call TRBD2 (6 bases). In germline, CDR1 is SGHDN, CDR2 FVKESK. V lost 6 bases and J lost 7, with 14 bases in between. CDR3 size: 13 residues. The CDR3 bases are TGTGCCAGCAGTCAGGGAGGCGGAAATACGCAGTATTTT. The encoded protein is CASSQGGGNTQYF.